This T cell receptor beta chain originates from a study of T cell responses to AZD1222 COVID-19 vaccine. The method was immunoSEQ multiplex PCR; TCRdb's version includes in-frame clones alone and lacks a portion of them. There are about 140,000 clones in the sample, with about 2.2% held by the top ten. As for this clone: Its antigen is not identified.

Overall study results and limits: Most donors were white British and more were female, and clonal diversity was possibly underestimated. Repertoire sampling was restricted to post-peak T cell response timepoints. Just a handful of AZD1222 recipients were seropositive at baseline.

This CDR3 has 14 amino acids. Germline V gene sequence: CDR1 MGHRA, CDR2 YSYEKL. V shed 4 bases and J 5 bases; nucleotides not matched to a gene: 5. The clonotype comes from an adult in good health. The sample comprised peripheral blood. The gene calls are TRBV4-1 and TRBJ1-1; 9 nucleotides match TRBD1. The CDR3, as DNA: TGCGCCAGCAGCCGTGGACAGGGGCGAACTGAAGCTTTCTTT. Protein: CASSRGQGRTEAFF.